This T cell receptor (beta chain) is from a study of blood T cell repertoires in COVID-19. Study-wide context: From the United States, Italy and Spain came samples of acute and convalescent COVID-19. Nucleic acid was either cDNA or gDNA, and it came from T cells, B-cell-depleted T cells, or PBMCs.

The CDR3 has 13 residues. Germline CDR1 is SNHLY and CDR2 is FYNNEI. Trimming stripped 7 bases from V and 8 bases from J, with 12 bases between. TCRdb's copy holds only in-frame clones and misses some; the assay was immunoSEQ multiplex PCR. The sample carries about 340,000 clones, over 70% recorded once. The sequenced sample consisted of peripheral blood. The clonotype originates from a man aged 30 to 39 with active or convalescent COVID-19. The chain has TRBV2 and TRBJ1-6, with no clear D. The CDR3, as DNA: TGTGCCAGCAACGTGGGCCTCCATTCACCCCTCCACTTT. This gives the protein CASNVGLHSPLHF.